These 14 T cell receptor beta chains share one sample of origin, sequenced in a study of blood T cell repertoires in COVID-19. Sequencing was performed with immunoSEQ multiplex PCR; in TCRdb, only in-frame clones are kept and a portion is missing. This repertoire shows roughly 100,000 clones, around 85% found once; its top ten account for approximately 23%. The sequenced sample consisted of peripheral blood. These receptors originate from a man aged 80 or over with active or convalescent COVID-19.

V and J are TRBV2 and TRBJ1-5; 9 bases are shared with TRBD1. With 2 bases clipped from V and 5 bases from J, the junction kept 10 bases outside the gene matches. The CDR3 covers 17 residues. Germline V gene data show CDR1 as SNHLY and CDR2 as FYNNEI. This CDR3 reads CASSERQGVGKDQPQHF. The CDR3 DNA reads as TGTGCCAGCAGTGAACGACAGGGGGTGGGTAAGGATCAGCCCCAGCATTTT.

The J gene is TRBJ1-6, the V gene TRBV6-5; D not resolved. V lost 7 bases and J lost 6, with 10 bases in between. The CDR3 is 13 residues long. CDR1 and CDR2 from the germline V gene are MNHEY and SVGAGI. This CDR3 is CASTTTGNSPLHF. The DNA of the CDR3 is TGTGCCAGCACCACCACCGGTAATTCACCCCTCCACTTT.

The chain carries TRBV7-2 and TRBJ1-3, with D hard to call. Looked up from germline, CDR1 is SGHTA and CDR2 is FQGNSA. Trimming shortened V by 6 bases and J by 0 bases, and 15 bases separated the two germline ends. The CDR3 has 16 amino acids. The CDR3 DNA is TGTGCCAGCAGTCCCGAGACAACTTACTCTGGAAACACCATATATTTT. This sequence encodes CASSPETTYSGNTIYF.

The chain employs TRBV19 and TRBJ1-1; D gene ambiguous. Trimming stripped 8 bases from V and 1 base from J, with 14 bases between. This CDR3 has 14 residues. The germline CDR1 and CDR2 sequences are LNHDA and SQIVND (reference sequence). The DNA for the CDR3 is TGTGCCAGTCGACCACGAACAGCGAACACTGAAGCTTTCTTT. It codes for CASRPRTANTEAFF.

The V gene is TRBV4-3, the J gene TRBJ2-7; TRBD2 aligns across 9 bases. Losses at the gene ends were 1 base for V and 0 bases for J; bases not matched to a gene: 7. CDR3 length: 17 residues. CDR1 and CDR2 (germline): LGHNA, YSLEER. Here the CDR3 reads CASSQGLSGGSSYEQYF. In DNA, the CDR3 is TGCGCCAGCAGCCAAGGACTTAGCGGGGGAAGCTCCTACGAGCAGTACTTC.

This sequence joins TRBV11-2 and TRBJ2-2; 10 bases are shared with TRBD2. Germline V gene sequence: CDR1 SGHAT, CDR2 FQNNGV. The V and J ends lost 8 bases and 0 bases, in that order; junction bases with no gene match: 3. This CDR3 has 15 residues. In nucleotides, the CDR3 is TGTGCCAGCTGCCTAGCGGGAGCGAACACCGGGGAGCTGTTTTTT. Protein product: CASCLAGANTGELFF.

The V and J genes are TRBV5-6 and TRBJ1-2; D unresolved. The CDR3 is 13 amino acids. The germline gives CDR1 SGHDT, CDR2 YYEEEE. Trimming removed 1 base from V and 4 bases from J, with 8 bases in between. Here the CDR3 DNA reads TGTGCCAGCAGCTTGATCCCGGGCTATGGCTACACCTTC. This codes for CASSLIPGYGYTF. The full variable domain, with the rest looked up from reference TRBV5-6 and TRBJ1-2, is DAGVTQSPTHLIKTRGQQVTLRCSPKSGHDTVSWYQQALGQGPQFIFQYYEEEERQRGNFPDRFSGHQFPNYSSELNVNALLLGDSALYLCASSLIPGYGYTFGSGTRLTVV.

J is TRBJ1-2 and V is TRBV5-4; tentatively, D is TRBD1 (6 bases). CDR3 length: 15 amino acids. The V gene's germline CDR1 is SGHNT and CDR2 YYREEE (reference sequence). The V gene lost 6 bases and the J gene lost 4 bases, with 19 bases spanning the gap. CDR3 nucleotide sequence: TGTGCCAGCACCTTAGGACAGATCGTCGGCTATGGCTACACCTTC. Protein sequence: CASTLGQIVGYGYTF.

This sequence joins TRBV19 and TRBJ1-5; TRBD1 aligns across 7 bases. Looked up from germline, CDR1 is LNHDA and CDR2 is SQIVND (reference sequence). The CDR3 is 18 residues long. Trimming removed 3 bases from V and 7 bases from J; junction bases left unmatched: 18. The DNA for the CDR3 is TGTGCCAGTAGTATTCCCTTGACAGGGCCAGATATCAGGCAGCCCCAGCATTTT. Encoded protein: CASSIPLTGPDIRQPQHF.

This clone was observed once. This rearrangement joins TRBV6-1 to TRBJ2-3; 7 nucleotides align to TRBD2. CDR3 length equals 16 residues. V lost 1 base and J lost 5; bases outside the gene matches: 9. Germline values: CDR1 MNHNS, CDR2 SASEGT. CDR3 sequence (DNA): TGTGCCAGCAGTGAAGGGACGGGGGGTAGAGGAGATACGCAGTATTTT. Translation gives CASSEGTGGRGDTQYF.

The chain joins TRBV19 to TRBJ1-3; D ambiguous. The CDR3 runs to 14 residues. CDR1 and CDR2 (germline): LNHDA, SQIVND (reference sequence). Trimming pared 3 bases from V and 2 bases from J, leaving 8 bases between. The CDR3 nucleotides read TGTGCCAGTAGTATCAGGAAGACTGGAAACACCATATATTTT. Its translation: CASSIRKTGNTIYF. The full variable domain, with the rest looked up from reference TRBV19 and TRBJ1-3, is DGGITQSPKYLFRKEGQNVTLSCEQNLNHDAMYWYRQDPGQGLRLIYYSQIVNDFQKGDIAEGYSVSREKKESFPLTVTSAQKNPTAFYLCASSIRKTGNTIYFGEGSWLTVV.

This chain joins TRBV6-6 and TRBJ1-1; D is unclear. This CDR3 is built from 13 residues. Germline V lookup: CDR1 MNHNY, CDR2 SVGAGI (reference sequence). The V end was cut by 7 bases, the J end by 4 bases, with 13 bases between. CDR3 DNA sequence: TGTGCCAGCACCATACTACGGGGCACTGAAGCTTTCTTT. Translating gives CASTILRGTEAFF.

This sequence joins TRBV19 and TRBJ1-3; 12 nucleotides align to TRBD1. This CDR3 has 17 amino acids. V dropped 7 bases and J dropped 4; count of bases not matched to a gene: 11. The germline V gene has CDR1 LNHDA and CDR2 SQIVND (reference sequence). The DNA of the CDR3 is TGTGCCAGTACCCCCCGGGGACAGGGGGCGTGGGGAAACACCATATATTTT. Amino acid sequence: CASTPRGQGAWGNTIYF.

V usage is TRBV7-6 and J usage is TRBJ2-3, with D possibly being TRBD1 (6 bases). This CDR3 has 13 amino acids. V was clipped by 5 bases and J by 6 bases, with 12 bases between them. Germline V CDR1 and CDR2: SGHVS, FNYEAQ. The CDR3: CASSPRTEDTQYF. The DNA of the CDR3 is TGTGCCAGCAGCCCCCGGACAGAGGATACGCAGTATTTT.